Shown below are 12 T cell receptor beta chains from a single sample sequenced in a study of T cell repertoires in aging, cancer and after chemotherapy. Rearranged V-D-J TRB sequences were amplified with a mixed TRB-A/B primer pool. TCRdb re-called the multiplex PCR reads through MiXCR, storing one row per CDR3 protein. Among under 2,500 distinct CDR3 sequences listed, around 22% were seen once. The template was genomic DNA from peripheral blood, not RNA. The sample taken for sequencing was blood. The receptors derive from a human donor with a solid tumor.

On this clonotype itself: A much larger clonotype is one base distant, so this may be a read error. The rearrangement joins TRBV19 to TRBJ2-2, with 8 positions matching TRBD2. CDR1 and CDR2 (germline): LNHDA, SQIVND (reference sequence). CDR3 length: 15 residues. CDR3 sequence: CASSSTSEAPGELFF. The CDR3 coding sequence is TGTGCCAGTTCCTCGACTAGCGAGGCACCCGGTGAGCTGTTTTTT.

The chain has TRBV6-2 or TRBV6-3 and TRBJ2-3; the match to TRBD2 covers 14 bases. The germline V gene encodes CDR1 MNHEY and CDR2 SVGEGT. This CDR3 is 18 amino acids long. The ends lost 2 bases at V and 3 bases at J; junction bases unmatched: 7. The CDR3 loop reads CASSYGLAGGLTTDTQYF. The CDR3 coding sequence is TGTGCCAGCAGTTACGGACTAGCGGGGGGCCTTACGACAGATACGCAGTATTTT.

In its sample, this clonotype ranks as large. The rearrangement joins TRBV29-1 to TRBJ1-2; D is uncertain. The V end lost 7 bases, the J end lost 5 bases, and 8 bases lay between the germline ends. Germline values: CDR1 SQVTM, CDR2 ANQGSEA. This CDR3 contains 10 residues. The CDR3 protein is CSDSQYGYTF. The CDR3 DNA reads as TGCAGCGACTCACAGTATGGCTACACCTTC.

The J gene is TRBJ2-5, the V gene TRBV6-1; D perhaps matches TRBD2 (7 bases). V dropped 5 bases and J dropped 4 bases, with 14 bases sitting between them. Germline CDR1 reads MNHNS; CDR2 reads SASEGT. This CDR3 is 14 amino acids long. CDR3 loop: CASSKGGAAETQYF. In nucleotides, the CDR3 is TGTGCCAGCAGTAAAGGGGGGGCGGCAGAGACCCAGTACTTC.

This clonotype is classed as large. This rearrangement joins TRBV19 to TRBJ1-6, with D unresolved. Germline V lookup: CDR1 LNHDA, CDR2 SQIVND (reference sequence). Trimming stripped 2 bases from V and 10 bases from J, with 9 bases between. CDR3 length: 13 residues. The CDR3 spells CASSISFTSPLHF. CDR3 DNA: TGTGCCAGTAGTATAAGCTTTACCTCACCCCTCCACTTT.

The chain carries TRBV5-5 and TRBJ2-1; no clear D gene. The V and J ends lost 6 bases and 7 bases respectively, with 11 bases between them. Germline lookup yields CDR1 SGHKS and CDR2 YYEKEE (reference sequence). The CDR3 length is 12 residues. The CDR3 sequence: CASTPGLNEQFF. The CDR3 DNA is TGTGCCAGCACCCCCGGCCTGAATGAGCAGTTCTTC.

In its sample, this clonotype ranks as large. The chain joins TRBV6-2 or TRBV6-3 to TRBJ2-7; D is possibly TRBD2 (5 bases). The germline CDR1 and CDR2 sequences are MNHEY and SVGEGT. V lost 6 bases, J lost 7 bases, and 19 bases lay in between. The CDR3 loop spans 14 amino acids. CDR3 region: CASRIPVRTGEQYF. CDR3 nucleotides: TGTGCCAGCAGGATACCGGTCCGAACGGGGGAGCAGTACTTC.

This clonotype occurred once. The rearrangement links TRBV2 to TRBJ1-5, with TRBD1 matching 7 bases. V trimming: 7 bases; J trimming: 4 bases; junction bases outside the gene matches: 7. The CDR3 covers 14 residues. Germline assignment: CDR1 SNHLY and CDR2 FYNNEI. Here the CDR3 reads CASNSDRRNQPQHF. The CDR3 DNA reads TGTGCCAGCAACTCGGACAGGCGTAATCAGCCCCAGCATTTT. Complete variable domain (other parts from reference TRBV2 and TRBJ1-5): EPEVTQTPSHQVTQMGQEVILRCVPISNHLYFYWYRQILGQKVEFLVSFYNNEISEKSEIFDDQFSVERPDGSNFTLKIRSTKLEDSAMYFCASNSDRRNQPQHFGDGTRLSIL.

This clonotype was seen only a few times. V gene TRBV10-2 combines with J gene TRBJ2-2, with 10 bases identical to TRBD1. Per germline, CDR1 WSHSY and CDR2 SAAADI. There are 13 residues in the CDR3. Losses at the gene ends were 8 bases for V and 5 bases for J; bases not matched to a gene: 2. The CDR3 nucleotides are TGCGCCAGCCGGGACAGGGGAACCGGGGAGCTGTTTTTT. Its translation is CASRDRGTGELFF.

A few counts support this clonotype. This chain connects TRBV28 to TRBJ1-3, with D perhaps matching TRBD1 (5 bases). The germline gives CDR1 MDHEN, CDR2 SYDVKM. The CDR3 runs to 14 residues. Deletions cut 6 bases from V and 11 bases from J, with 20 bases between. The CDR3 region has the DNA TGTGCCAGCAGCCCTATGGACAAGGTGGCATCCATATATTTT. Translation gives CASSPMDKVASIYF.

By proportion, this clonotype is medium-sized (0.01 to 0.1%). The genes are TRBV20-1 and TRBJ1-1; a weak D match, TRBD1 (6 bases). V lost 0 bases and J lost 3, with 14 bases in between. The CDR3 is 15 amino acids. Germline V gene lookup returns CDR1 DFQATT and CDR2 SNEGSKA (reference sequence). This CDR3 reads CSAREQGRKDTEAFF. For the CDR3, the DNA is TGCAGTGCTAGAGAACAGGGTAGGAAGGACACTGAAGCTTTCTTT.

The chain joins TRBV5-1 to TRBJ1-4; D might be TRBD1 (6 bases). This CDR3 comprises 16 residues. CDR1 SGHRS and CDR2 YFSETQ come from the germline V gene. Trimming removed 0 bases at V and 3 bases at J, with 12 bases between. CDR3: CASSLALGGANEKLFF. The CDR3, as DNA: TGCGCCAGCAGCTTGGCCCTAGGGGGGGCTAATGAAAAACTGTTTTTT.